Listed below are T cell receptor beta chains from one sample, sequenced in a study of cytomegalovirus exposure and HLA in healthy donors. Repertoires were generated with immunoSEQ multiplex PCR, while TCRdb's copy carries only in-frame clones and drops some. This sample yields around 300,000 clones, of which approximately 83% are seen a single time; approximately 1% belongs to the top ten. The sample taken for sequencing was PBMCs. The receptors shown here come from a woman between 18 and 29 years old in good health and CMV-seronegative. Each CDR3 is given without its conserved first and last residue. The D gene is left open where the match is weak. A row's size may be missing; if present it is once, few, many or a size class.

clone size: .
V gene: TRBV5-6
J gene: TRBJ1-1
D gene: TRBD1
CDR3 protein: ASSVGQGSAEAF

clone size: .
V gene: TRBV5-4
J gene: TRBJ1-2
D gene: .
CDR3 protein: ASSLVSDYGYT

clone size: once
V gene: TRBV6-5
J gene: TRBJ2-5
D gene: TRBD1
CDR3 protein: ASRRGRETQY

clone size: .
V gene: TRBV10-3
J gene: TRBJ2-7
D gene: .
CDR3 protein: AIQGATYEQY

clone size: .
V gene: TRBV5-1
J gene: TRBJ2-6
D gene: .
CDR3 protein: ASSLLADSGANVLT

clone size: .
V gene: TRBV27
J gene: TRBJ2-5
D gene: .
CDR3 protein: ASSLVGEETQY

clone size: few
V gene: TRBV7-9
J gene: TRBJ1-2
D gene: .
CDR3 protein: ASSLEAGYGYT

clone size: once
V gene: TRBV11-2
J gene: TRBJ2-1
D gene: .
CDR3 protein: ASSQSLSGEQF

clone size: .
V gene: TRBV9
J gene: TRBJ2-1
D gene: .
CDR3 protein: ASSSQRVTDTGIYEQF

clone size: .
V gene: TRBV10-3
J gene: TRBJ2-7
D gene: TRBD2
CDR3 protein: ASSYSGTSGVEQY

clone size: .
V gene: TRBV18
J gene: TRBJ2-3
D gene: TRBD2
CDR3 protein: ASSLSGITDTQY

clone size: .
V gene: TRBV29-1
J gene: TRBJ2-7
D gene: TRBD1
CDR3 protein: SAQDRTGAYEQY

clone size: .
V gene: TRBV5-1
J gene: TRBJ2-2
D gene: TRBD2
CDR3 protein: ASSLAPSGTNTGELF

clone size: .
V gene: TRBV5-6
J gene: TRBJ1-5
D gene: TRBD1
CDR3 protein: ASSSRQGGSNQPQH

clone size: few
V gene: TRBV30
J gene: TRBJ2-3
D gene: TRBD2
CDR3 protein: AWSVQRGSTDTQY

clone size: .
V gene: TRBV29-1
J gene: TRBJ2-7
D gene: TRBD2
CDR3 protein: SVGPRREGYEQY

clone size: .
V gene: TRBV4-2
J gene: TRBJ2-2
D gene: .
CDR3 protein: ASSQHQGTGELF

clone size: .
V gene: TRBV15
J gene: TRBJ1-1
D gene: TRBD1
CDR3 protein: ATSPTRGDTEAF

clone size: few
V gene: TRBV19
J gene: TRBJ1-4
D gene: .
CDR3 protein: ASMEDSTNEKLF

clone size: few
V gene: TRBV15
J gene: TRBJ1-1
D gene: TRBD1
CDR3 protein: ATSRDRTGGNTEAF

clone size: .
V gene: TRBV4-3
J gene: TRBJ1-4
D gene: TRBD1
CDR3 protein: ASSQELGTAAPFREKLF

clone size: .
V gene: TRBV28
J gene: TRBJ1-1
D gene: .
CDR3 protein: ASKIVQRTEAF

clone size: .
V gene: TRBV7-2
J gene: TRBJ1-2
D gene: .
CDR3 protein: ASSQRRQGSGYT

clone size: .
V gene: TRBV5-8
J gene: TRBJ2-1
D gene: .
CDR3 protein: ASSLLTSYNEQF

clone size: .
V gene: TRBV6-5
J gene: TRBJ1-5
D gene: TRBD1
CDR3 protein: ASSYSGTRGSQPQH

clone size: .
V gene: TRBV30
J gene: TRBJ2-1
D gene: TRBD2
CDR3 protein: AWIANIAGVTYNEQF

clone size: once
V gene: TRBV7-2
J gene: TRBJ2-1
D gene: .
CDR3 protein: ASSLDVTPYNEQF

clone size: .
V gene: TRBV27
J gene: TRBJ1-1
D gene: TRBD1
CDR3 protein: ASSLRPAGQGGTEAF

clone size: .
V gene: TRBV25-1
J gene: TRBJ2-6
D gene: TRBD1
CDR3 protein: ASSEETGAGANVLT

clone size: .
V gene: TRBV10-3
J gene: TRBJ1-1
D gene: TRBD1
CDR3 protein: ATNPGQGTEAF

clone size: once
V gene: TRBV5-4
J gene: TRBJ1-4
D gene: TRBD1
CDR3 protein: ASSADRLEKLF

clone size: .
V gene: TRBV5-1
J gene: TRBJ2-3
D gene: .
CDR3 protein: ASSPRVSTDTQY

clone size: .
V gene: TRBV30
J gene: TRBJ1-5
D gene: .
CDR3 protein: AWKGGLGGQPQH

clone size: .
V gene: TRBV28
J gene: TRBJ2-7
D gene: TRBD1
CDR3 protein: ASRPTGKDEQY

clone size: few
V gene: TRBV29-1
J gene: TRBJ2-1
D gene: TRBD2
CDR3 protein: SARPSAGIGVEQF

clone size: .
V gene: TRBV7-9
J gene: TRBJ2-5
D gene: TRBD2
CDR3 protein: ASSQTDLAGAETQY

clone size: .
V gene: TRBV27
J gene: TRBJ2-7
D gene: .
CDR3 protein: ASSLRARTDPYEQY